A selection of T cell receptor beta chains follows, all from one sample in a study of spatial heterogeneity in lung cancer. One entry per CDR3 protein results from TCRdb running MiXCR on the 5' RACE reads. The repertoire holds tens of thousands of distinct CDR3 sequences, with over 9.5% as singletons. The material sequenced was PBMCs, taken at surgery. The receptor source for this set is a male donor with early-stage non-small cell lung cancer. Both conserved end residues are part of each CDR3. The D gene is left open where the match is weak. Size is stated for part of the rows, as once, few or many counts, or as a class when the clone is expanded.

>TRBV5-1|TRBJ2-5|few|.
CASSLGNGQTETQYF
TGCGCCAGCAGCTTGGGGAATGGACAGACTGAGACCCAGTACTTC
>TRBV4-1|TRBJ2-7|few|TRBD1
CASSLGQGPTYEQYF
TGCGCCAGCAGCCTAGGACAGGGGCCGACCTACGAGCAGTACTTC
>TRBV7-2|TRBJ2-5|.|.
CASSLGWSQETQYF
TGTGCCAGCAGCTTAGGATGGAGCCAAGAGACCCAGTACTTC
>TRBV28|TRBJ2-3|many|.
CASQYADTQYF
TGTGCCAGCCAATACGCAGATACGCAGTATTTT
>TRBV7-2|TRBJ2-7|.|TRBD2
CASSPRTSGSREQYF
TGTGCCAGCAGCCCCAGGACTAGCGGGAGCCGCGAGCAGTACTTC
>TRBV7-2|TRBJ2-3|few|.
CASSLERADTDTQYF
TGTGCCAGCAGCTTAGAACGAGCGGACACAGATACGCAGTATTTT
>TRBV29-1|TRBJ1-1|few|.
CSSVPAGSLNTEAFF
TGCAGCTCCGTCCCGGCAGGGAGCTTGAACACTGAAGCTTTCTTT
>TRBV7-9|TRBJ2-4|few|.
CASSPTLNIQYF
TGTGCCAGCAGCCCAACTTTAAACATTCAGTACTTC
>TRBV20-1|TRBJ1-2|few|.
CSAREGILYGYTF
TGCAGTGCTAGAGAGGGGATTCTCTATGGCTACACCTTC
>TRBV20-1|TRBJ2-3|.|TRBD2
CSARRLAGLADTQYF
TGCAGTGCTAGAAGACTAGCGGGATTGGCAGATACGCAGTATTTT
>TRBV7-2|TRBJ1-3|few|.
CASSSSGGSGNTIYF
TGTGCCAGCAGCTCCAGTGGAGGTTCTGGAAACACCATATATTTT
>TRBV6-5|TRBJ2-7|.|TRBD2
CASSRTSGTISIYEQYF
TGTGCCAGCAGCCGGACTAGCGGGACTATATCCATCTACGAGCAGTACTTC
>TRBV4-2|TRBJ2-4|many|TRBD1
CASSHGQGNIQYF
TGTGCCAGCAGCCATGGACAGGGCAACATTCAGTACTTC
>TRBV15|TRBJ1-5|few|.
CATSRDAGQKPQHF
TGTGCCACCAGCAGAGATGCGGGGCAGAAGCCCCAGCATTTT
>TRBV4-3|TRBJ1-1|many|.
CASSQYRDAEAFF
TGCGCCAGCAGCCAGTACAGGGACGCTGAAGCTTTCTTT
>TRBV5-1|TRBJ2-7|few|.
CASRSQGSYEQYF
TGCGCCAGCAGGTCTCAGGGTTCCTACGAGCAGTACTTC
>TRBV6-2/TRBV6-3|TRBJ1-4|few|.
CASGHGWSEKLFF
TGTGCCAGCGGTCACGGTTGGAGTGAAAAACTGTTTTTT
>TRBV7-3|TRBJ2-5|.|TRBD2
CASSLGGTSGSGGQETQYF
TGTGCCAGCAGCTTGGGCGGGACTAGCGGGAGTGGGGGACAAGAGACCCAGTACTTC
>TRBV12-3/TRBV12-4|TRBJ1-3|.|.
CASSLAGITGNTIYF
TGTGCCAGCAGCTTGGCCGGGATTACTGGAAACACCATATATTTT
>TRBV9|TRBJ2-7|few|TRBD1
CASSVGLGQGYEQYF
TGTGCCAGCAGCGTAGGGCTAGGACAGGGCTACGAGCAGTACTTC
>TRBV7-2|TRBJ1-5|few|.
CASSKEMWGGKPQHF
TGTGCCAGCAGCAAAGAAATGTGGGGTGGCAAGCCCCAGCATTTT
>TRBV6-2/TRBV6-3|TRBJ2-2|few|.
CASSFQSTSSTGELFF
TGTGCCAGCAGTTTTCAGTCCACTAGTAGCACCGGGGAGCTGTTTTTT
>TRBV6-6|TRBJ1-1|many|.
CASSSPMNTEAFF
TGTGCCAGCAGTTCACCAATGAACACTGAAGCTTTCTTT
>TRBV7-8|TRBJ2-3|few|TRBD2
CASSPGLAGIADTQYF
TGTGCCAGCAGCCCTGGACTAGCGGGAATCGCAGATACGCAGTATTTT
>TRBV6-4|TRBJ1-5|.|.
CASSDEVGQPQHF
TGTGCCAGCAGTGACGAGGTTGGACAGCCCCAGCATTTT
>TRBV7-6|TRBJ1-4|few|.
CVSSPMTATNEKLFF
TGTGTCAGCAGCCCCATGACCGCAACTAATGAAAAACTGTTTTTT
>TRBV15|TRBJ1-1|.|TRBD1
CATSRGGQGVEAFF
TGTGCCACCAGCAGAGGCGGACAGGGGGTTGAAGCTTTCTTT
>TRBV20-1|TRBJ1-1|few|.
CSARQGSVAFF
TGCAGTGCTAGGCAGGGGTCTGTAGCTTTCTTT
>TRBV6-2/TRBV6-3|TRBJ2-5|many|.
CASKDAEVGETQYF
TGTGCCAGCAAGGACGCGGAGGTCGGGGAGACCCAGTACTTC
>TRBV7-3|TRBJ2-5|.|.
CASSPTGTPETQYF
TGTGCCAGCAGCCCGACCGGGACTCCGGAGACCCAGTACTTC
>TRBV3-1|TRBJ1-2|many|TRBD1
CASSRRQGANYGYTF
TGTGCCAGCAGCCGCAGACAGGGGGCGAACTATGGCTACACCTTC
>TRBV30|TRBJ2-3|.|.
CAWTPVGHPTDTQYF
TGTGCCTGGACCCCCGTAGGCCACCCGACAGATACGCAGTATTTT
>TRBV29-1|TRBJ2-1|.|.
CSGGHDYNEQFF
TGCAGCGGGGGACACGACTACAATGAGCAGTTCTTC
>TRBV29-1|TRBJ2-5|.|.
CSVGQEETQYF
TGCAGCGTTGGTCAAGAAGAGACCCAGTACTTC
>TRBV4-1|TRBJ1-1|.|.
CASSLVAGNTEAFF
TGCGCCAGCAGCCTTGTGGCCGGCAACACTGAAGCTTTCTTT
>TRBV20-1|TRBJ2-7|.|TRBD2
CSARAAGETYEQYF
TGCAGTGCTAGAGCGGCGGGAGAGACCTACGAGCAGTACTTC
>TRBV6-2/TRBV6-3|TRBJ1-1|many|.
CASSRNSNTEAFF
TGTGCCAGCAGTCGAAATTCGAACACTGAAGCTTTCTTT
>TRBV29-1|TRBJ2-3|.|.
CSVYRGTDTQYF
TGCAGCGTTTACAGGGGCACAGATACGCAGTATTTT
>TRBV7-9|TRBJ2-2|.|.
CASSANGGELFF
TGTGCCAGCAGCGCAAACGGCGGGGAGCTGTTTTTT